The present T cell receptor beta chain was sequenced within a study of shared clonotypes between healthy human individuals. Study context: The study used three CD4 naive, three CD4 memory, two CD8 naive and one CD8 memory plate per donor. Study observations and caveats: Expectations were that clonotype sharing among donors would be affected by sequencing depth.

The CDR3 consists of 14 residues. Germline CDR1 reads SGDLS; CDR2 reads YYNGEE. Trimming shortened V by 4 bases and J by 4 bases, and 14 bases separated the two germline ends. Participating donors were healthy, HIV-negative adults free of recent acute infections or vaccinations. From CD4+ cells came CD45RA+ naive and CD45RA-negative memory subsets. In the case of this clone: Antigen unknown.

Profiled with immunoSEQ multiplex PCR; TCRdb holds only in-frame clones, not every one. Of about 1 million clones in the sample, more than 75% were seen once. The source is a man younger than 30 in good health. Some clones in this sample may be carry-over from other donors' samples. The chain joins TRBV9 to TRBJ1-2; D gene ambiguous. Sequencing was carried out using memory CD4+ T cells from PBMCs. Subset denoted: CD45RA-negative fraction. In nucleotides, the CDR3 is TGTGCCAGCAGCCTGAGGGAACGGTCCTATGGCTACACCTTC. Protein product: CASSLRERSYGYTF. The variable domain in full, completed from reference TRBV9 and TRBJ1-2, reads DSGVTQTPKHLITATGQRVTLRCSPRSGDLSVYWYQQSLDQGLQFLIQYYNGEERAKGNILERFSAQQFPDLHSELNLSSLELGDSALYFCASSLRERSYGYTFGSGTRLTVV.